There are many counts of the clone carrying this T cell receptor (beta chain). Its specificity is unknown. The entry originates in a study of cytomegalovirus exposure and HLA in healthy donors. Overall study results and limits: In a later analysis, at a false discovery rate of 0.05, roughly 17,000 TCR beta sequences matched HLA alleles. A later analysis linked a missense variant in DCLRE1C to the trimming of TCR beta V and J genes. Per published reports, the classifier diagnosed cytomegalovirus status with high specificity and sensitivity.

PCR used 60 Vbeta primers and 13 Jbeta primers. Using immunoSEQ multiplex PCR, the repertoire was profiled, and TCRdb retains in-frame clones only, with some absent. Among approximately 120,000 clones, about two thirds were seen once, and the ten largest hold 4.5% to 5.5%. The V gene lost 4 bases and the J gene lost 9 bases, with 19 bases spanning the gap. Germline loops: CDR1 ENHRY, CDR2 SYGVKD. CDR3 length equals 15 residues. The clonotype originates from a woman between 70 and 85 years old in good health and CMV-seropositive. The V call is TRBV10-3, the J call TRBJ2-1, with D possibly being TRBD2 (5 bases). Specimen: PBMCs. The CDR3 nucleotides are TGTGCCATCAGTGCCTTAGCGTCCCAGGTTGGTGAGCAGTTCTTC. Translated, it gives CAISALASQVGEQFF.